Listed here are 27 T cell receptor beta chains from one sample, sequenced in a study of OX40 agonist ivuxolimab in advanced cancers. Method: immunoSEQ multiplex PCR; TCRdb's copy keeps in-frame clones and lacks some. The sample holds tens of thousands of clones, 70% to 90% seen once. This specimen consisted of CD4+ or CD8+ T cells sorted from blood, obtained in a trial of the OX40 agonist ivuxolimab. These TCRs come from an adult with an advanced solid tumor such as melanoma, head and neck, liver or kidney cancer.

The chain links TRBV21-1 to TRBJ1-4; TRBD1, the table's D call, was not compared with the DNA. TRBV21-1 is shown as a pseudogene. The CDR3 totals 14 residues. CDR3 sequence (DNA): TGTGCCAGCATGGTTCCCCACAGGATAGAAAAACTGTTTTTT. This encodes CASMVPHRIEKLFF.

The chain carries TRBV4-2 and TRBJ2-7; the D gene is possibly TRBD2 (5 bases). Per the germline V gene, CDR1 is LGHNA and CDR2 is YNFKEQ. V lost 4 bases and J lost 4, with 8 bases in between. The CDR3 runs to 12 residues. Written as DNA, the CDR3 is TGTGCCAGCAGCCCTTCGGGGTACGAGCAGTACTTC. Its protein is CASSPSGYEQYF.

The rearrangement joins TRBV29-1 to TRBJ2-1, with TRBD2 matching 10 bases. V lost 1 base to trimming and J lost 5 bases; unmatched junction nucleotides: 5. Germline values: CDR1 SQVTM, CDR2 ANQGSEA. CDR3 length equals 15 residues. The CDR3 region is CSVEGLAGADNEQFF. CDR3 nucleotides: TGCAGCGTTGAAGGGCTAGCGGGAGCTGACAATGAGCAGTTCTTC.

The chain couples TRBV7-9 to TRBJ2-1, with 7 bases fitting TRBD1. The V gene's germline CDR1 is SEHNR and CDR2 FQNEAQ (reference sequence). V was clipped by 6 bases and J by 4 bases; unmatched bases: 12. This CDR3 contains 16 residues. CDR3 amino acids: CASSLPRQGVYNEQFF. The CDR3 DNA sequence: TGTGCCAGCAGTTTGCCCAGACAGGGCGTATACAATGAGCAGTTCTTC.

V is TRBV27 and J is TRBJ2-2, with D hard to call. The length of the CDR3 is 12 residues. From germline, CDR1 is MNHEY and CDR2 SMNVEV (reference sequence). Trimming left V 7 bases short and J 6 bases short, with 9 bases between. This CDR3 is CASKSYAGELFF. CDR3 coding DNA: TGTGCCAGCAAGAGCTATGCCGGGGAGCTGTTTTTT.

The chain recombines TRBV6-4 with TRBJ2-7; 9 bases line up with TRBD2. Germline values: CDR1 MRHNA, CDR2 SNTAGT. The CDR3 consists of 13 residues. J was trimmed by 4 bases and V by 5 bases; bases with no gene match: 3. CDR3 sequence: CASSLAGGYEQYF. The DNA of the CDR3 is TGTGCCAGCAGTTTGGCGGGGGGGTACGAGCAGTACTTC.

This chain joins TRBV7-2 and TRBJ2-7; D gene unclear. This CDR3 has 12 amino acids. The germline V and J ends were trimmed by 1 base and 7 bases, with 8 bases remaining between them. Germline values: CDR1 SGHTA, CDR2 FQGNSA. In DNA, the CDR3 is TGTGCCAGCAGCTTAGGGCCAGCGGAGCAGTACTTC. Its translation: CASSLGPAEQYF. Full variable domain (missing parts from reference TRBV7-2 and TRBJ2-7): GAGVSQSPSNKVTEKGKDVELRCDPISGHTALYWYRQSLGQGLEFLIYFQGNSAPDKSGLPSDRFSAERTGGSVSTLTIQRTQQEDSAVYLCASSLGPAEQYFGPGTRLTVT.

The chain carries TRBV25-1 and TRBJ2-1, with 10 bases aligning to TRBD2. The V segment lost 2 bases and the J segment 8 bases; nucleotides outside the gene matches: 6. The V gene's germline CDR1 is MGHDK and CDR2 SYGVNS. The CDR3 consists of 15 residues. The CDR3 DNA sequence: TGTGCCAGCAGTGAACAGGCTAGCGGGGGTGATGAGCAGTTCTTC. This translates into CASSEQASGGDEQFF.

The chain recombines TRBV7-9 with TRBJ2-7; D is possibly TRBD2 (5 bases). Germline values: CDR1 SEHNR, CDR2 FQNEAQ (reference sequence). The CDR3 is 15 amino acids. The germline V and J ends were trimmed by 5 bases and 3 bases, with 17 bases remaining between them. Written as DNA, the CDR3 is TGTGCCAGCAGCCGTACCGGGAAAAAATACTACGAGCAGTACTTC. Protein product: CASSRTGKKYYEQYF.

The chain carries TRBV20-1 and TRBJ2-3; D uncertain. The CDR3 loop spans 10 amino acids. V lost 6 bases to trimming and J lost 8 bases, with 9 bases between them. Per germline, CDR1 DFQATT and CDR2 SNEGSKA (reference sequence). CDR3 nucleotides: TGCAGTGCCTTATCAGCTACGCAGTATTTT. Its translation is CSALSATQYF.

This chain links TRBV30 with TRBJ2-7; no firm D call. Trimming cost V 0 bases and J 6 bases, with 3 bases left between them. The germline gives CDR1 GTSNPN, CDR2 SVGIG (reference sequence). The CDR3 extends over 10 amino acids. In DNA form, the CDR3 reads TGTGCCTGGAGTGTGGGCGAGCAGTACTTC. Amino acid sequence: CAWSVGEQYF. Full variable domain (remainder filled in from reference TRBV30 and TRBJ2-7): SQTIHQWPATLVQPVGSPLSLECTVEGTSNPNLYWYRQAAGRGLQLLFYSVGIGQISSEVPQNLSASRPQDRQFILSSKKLLLSDSGFYLCAWSVGEQYFGPGTRLTVT.

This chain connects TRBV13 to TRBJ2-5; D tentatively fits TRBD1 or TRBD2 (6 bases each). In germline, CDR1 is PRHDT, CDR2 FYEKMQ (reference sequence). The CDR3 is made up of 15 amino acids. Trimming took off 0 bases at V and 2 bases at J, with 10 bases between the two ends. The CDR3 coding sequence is TGTGCCAGCAGCTTAGGCTCGGGGGCTCAAGAGACCCAGTACTTC. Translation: CASSLGSGAQETQYF.

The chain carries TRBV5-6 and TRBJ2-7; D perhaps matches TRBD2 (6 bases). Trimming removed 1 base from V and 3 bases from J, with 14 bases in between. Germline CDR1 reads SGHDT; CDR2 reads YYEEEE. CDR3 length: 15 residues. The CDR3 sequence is CASSLWGREVYEQYF. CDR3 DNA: TGTGCCAGCAGCTTGTGGGGCAGGGAGGTCTACGAGCAGTACTTC.

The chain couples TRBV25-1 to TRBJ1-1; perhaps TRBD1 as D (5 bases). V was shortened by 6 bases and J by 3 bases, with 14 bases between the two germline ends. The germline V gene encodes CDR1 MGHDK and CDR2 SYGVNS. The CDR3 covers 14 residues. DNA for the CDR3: TGTGCCAGCAGAAGGGCAGGGATGTACACTGAAGCTTTCTTT. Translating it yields CASRRAGMYTEAFF.

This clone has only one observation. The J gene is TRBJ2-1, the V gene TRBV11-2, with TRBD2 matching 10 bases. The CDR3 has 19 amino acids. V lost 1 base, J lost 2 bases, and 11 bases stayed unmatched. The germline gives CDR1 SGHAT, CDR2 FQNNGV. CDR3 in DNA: TGTGCCAGCAGCTTAGGGCCCGGACTAGCGGCCCGCACCTACAATGAGCAGTTCTTC. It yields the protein CASSLGPGLAARTYNEQFF.

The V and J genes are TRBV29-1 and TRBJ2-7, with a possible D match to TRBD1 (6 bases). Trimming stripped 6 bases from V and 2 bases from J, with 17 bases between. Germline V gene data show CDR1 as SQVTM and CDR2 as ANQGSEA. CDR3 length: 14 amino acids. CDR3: CSVLQGPSPYEQYF. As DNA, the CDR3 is TGCAGCGTGCTACAGGGCCCCTCTCCCTACGAGCAGTACTTC.

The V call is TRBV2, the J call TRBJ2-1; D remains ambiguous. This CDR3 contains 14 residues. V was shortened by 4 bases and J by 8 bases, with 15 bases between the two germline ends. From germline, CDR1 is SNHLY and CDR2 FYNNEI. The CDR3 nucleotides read TGTGCCAGCAGTGTTAGCCGGCGGTTGGATGAGCAGTTCTTC. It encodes CASSVSRRLDEQFF.

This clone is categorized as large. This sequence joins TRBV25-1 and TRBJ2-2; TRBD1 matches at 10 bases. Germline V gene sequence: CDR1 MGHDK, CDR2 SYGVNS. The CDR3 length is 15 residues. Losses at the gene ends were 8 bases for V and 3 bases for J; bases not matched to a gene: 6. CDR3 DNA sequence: TGTGCCAGCGCCATCGGGACAGGGGACACCGGGGAGCTGTTTTTT. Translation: CASAIGTGDTGELFF.

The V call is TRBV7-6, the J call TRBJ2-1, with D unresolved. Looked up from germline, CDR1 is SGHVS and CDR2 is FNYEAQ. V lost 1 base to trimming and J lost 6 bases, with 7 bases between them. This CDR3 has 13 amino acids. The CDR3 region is CASSLEGLNEQFF. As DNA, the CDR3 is TGTGCCAGCAGCTTAGAAGGTCTCAATGAGCAGTTCTTC.

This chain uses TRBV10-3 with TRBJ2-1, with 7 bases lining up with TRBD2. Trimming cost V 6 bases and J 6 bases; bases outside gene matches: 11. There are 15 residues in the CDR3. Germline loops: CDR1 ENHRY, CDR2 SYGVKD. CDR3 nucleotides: TGTGCCATCAGGGGGGAGGCGGGAGAGGTCAATGAGCAGTTCTTC. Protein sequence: CAIRGEAGEVNEQFF.

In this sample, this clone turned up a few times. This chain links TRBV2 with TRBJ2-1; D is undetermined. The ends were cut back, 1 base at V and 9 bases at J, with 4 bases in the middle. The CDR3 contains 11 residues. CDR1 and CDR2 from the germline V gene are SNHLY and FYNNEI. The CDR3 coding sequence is TGTGCCAGCAGTGAAGGGGGTGAGCAGTTCTTC. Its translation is CASSEGGEQFF.

The CDR3 nucleotides read TGTGCCAGCAGCCGCGACAGGGGTTATGCAGATACGCAGTATTTT. Residues: CASSRDRGYADTQYF. The chain carries TRBV5-6 and TRBJ2-3, with TRBD1 matching 8 bases. CDR3 size: 15 residues. Germline V lookup: CDR1 SGHDT, CDR2 YYEEEE. V gave up 4 bases and J gave up 4 bases; unmatched junction bases: 8.

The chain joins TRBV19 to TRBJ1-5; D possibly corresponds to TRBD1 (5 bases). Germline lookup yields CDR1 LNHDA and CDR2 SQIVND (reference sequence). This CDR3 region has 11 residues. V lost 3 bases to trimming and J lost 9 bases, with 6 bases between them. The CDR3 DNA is TGTGCCAGTAGTATGGGGGTGCCCCAGCATTTT. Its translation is CASSMGVPQHF.

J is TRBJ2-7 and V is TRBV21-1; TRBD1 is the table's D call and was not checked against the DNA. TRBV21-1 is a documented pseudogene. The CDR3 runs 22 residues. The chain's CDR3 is CASSQGQGAAFLFTPYSYEQYF. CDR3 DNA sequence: TGTGCCAGCAGCCAGGGACAGGGGGCCGCATTTCTTTTTACTCCTTACTCCTACGAGCAGTACTTC.

CDR3 loop: CASSFALGAGDNEQFF. The CDR3 DNA is TGTGCCAGCAGCTTCGCCTTGGGGGCAGGTGACAATGAGCAGTTCTTC. This sequence joins TRBV11-2 and TRBJ2-1, with D perhaps matching TRBD1 (6 bases). V was clipped by 3 bases and J by 5 bases, with 17 bases between them. The CDR3 runs 16 residues. The germline CDR1 and CDR2 sequences are SGHAT and FQNNGV.

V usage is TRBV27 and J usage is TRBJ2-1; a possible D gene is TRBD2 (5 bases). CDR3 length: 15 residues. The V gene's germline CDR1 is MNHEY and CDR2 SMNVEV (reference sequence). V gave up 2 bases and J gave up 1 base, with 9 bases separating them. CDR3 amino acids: CASSLDPGSYNEQFF. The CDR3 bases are TGTGCCAGCAGTTTAGATCCGGGGTCCTACAATGAGCAGTTCTTC.

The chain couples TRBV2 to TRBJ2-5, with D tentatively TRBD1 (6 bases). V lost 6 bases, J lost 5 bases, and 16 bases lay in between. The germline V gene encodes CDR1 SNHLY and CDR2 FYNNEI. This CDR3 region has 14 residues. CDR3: CASRSLGQWETQYF. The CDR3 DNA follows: TGTGCCAGCAGGAGCCTCGGACAGTGGGAGACCCAGTACTTC.